These T cell receptor beta chains were read from a single sample in a study of blood T cell repertoires in COVID-19. Assay: immunoSEQ multiplex PCR; the TCRdb copy retains only in-frame clones and omits some. The table includes some 310,000 clones, under 90% detected once. The sample taken for sequencing was PBMCs or T cells enriched from blood (not recorded which). Source of these receptors: a woman in her 30s who had recovered from COVID-19. CDR3s include the opening cysteine and the closing phenylalanine or tryptophan. The D gene is left open where the match is weak. Where a row states a size, it is once, few, many or the class of an expanded clone; other rows omit it.

j_call: TRBJ2-1
d_call: TRBD2
v_call: TRBV27
cdr3_length: 17
clone_size: .
cdr3_aa: CASSRLGTSGVYNEQFF
cdr3_nt: TGTGCCAGCAGTCGCCTCGGGACTAGCGGGGTCTACAATGAGCAGTTCTTC

j_call: TRBJ1-1
d_call: .
v_call: TRBV5-4
cdr3_length: 13
clone_size: .
cdr3_aa: CASTVDSLTEAFF
cdr3_nt: TGTGCCAGCACCGTGGACAGCCTCACTGAAGCTTTCTTT

j_call: TRBJ2-7
d_call: TRBD2
v_call: TRBV11-2
cdr3_length: 13
clone_size: once
cdr3_aa: CASRFSGSYEQYF
cdr3_nt: TGTGCCAGCAGGTTTAGCGGGTCCTACGAGCAGTACTTC

j_call: TRBJ2-5
d_call: TRBD2
v_call: TRBV19
cdr3_length: 17
clone_size: .
cdr3_aa: CASSIYGGGLSQETQYF
cdr3_nt: TGTGCCAGTAGTATTTACGGCGGGGGGCTTTCCCAAGAGACCCAGTACTTC

j_call: TRBJ2-7
d_call: TRBD1
v_call: TRBV7-2
cdr3_length: 16
clone_size: .
cdr3_aa: CASSLVVWTGADEQYF
cdr3_nt: TGTGCCAGCAGCTTAGTAGTGTGGACAGGGGCCGACGAGCAGTACTTC

j_call: TRBJ2-1
d_call: .
v_call: TRBV14
cdr3_length: 13
clone_size: .
cdr3_aa: CASSVGLAGEQFF
cdr3_nt: TGTGCCAGCAGCGTAGGGCTAGCTGGAGAGCAGTTCTTC

j_call: TRBJ1-2
d_call: .
v_call: TRBV10-3
cdr3_length: 11
clone_size: few
cdr3_aa: CAISPGLGYTF
cdr3_nt: TGTGCCATCAGTCCTGGACTGGGCTACACCTTC

j_call: TRBJ2-1
d_call: TRBD2
v_call: TRBV19
cdr3_length: 18
clone_size: .
cdr3_aa: CASSIGLAGGWEVNEQFF
cdr3_nt: TGTGCCAGTAGTATTGGCCTAGCGGGAGGGTGGGAAGTCAATGAGCAGTTCTTC

j_call: TRBJ1-5
d_call: TRBD1
v_call: TRBV4-3
cdr3_length: 14
clone_size: once
cdr3_aa: CASSMSGGDQPQHF
cdr3_nt: TGCGCCAGCAGTATGTCAGGGGGCGATCAGCCCCAGCATTTT

j_call: TRBJ1-1
d_call: .
v_call: TRBV18
cdr3_length: 14
clone_size: .
cdr3_aa: CASSPAGLNTEAFF
cdr3_nt: TGTGCCAGCTCACCGGCAGGGTTGAACACTGAAGCTTTCTTT

j_call: TRBJ2-2
d_call: .
v_call: TRBV28
cdr3_length: 17
clone_size: .
cdr3_aa: CASSLGSVAENTGELFF
cdr3_nt: TGTGCCAGCAGTTTAGGTTCTGTAGCGGAAAACACCGGGGAGCTGTTTTTT

j_call: TRBJ2-7
d_call: .
v_call: TRBV10-2
cdr3_length: 14
clone_size: .
cdr3_aa: CASSESSRPREQYF
cdr3_nt: TGCGCCAGCAGTGAGTCATCTCGTCCTAGGGAGCAGTACTTC

j_call: TRBJ2-7
d_call: .
v_call: TRBV9
cdr3_length: 14
clone_size: .
cdr3_aa: CASSARLGVYEQYF
cdr3_nt: TGTGCCAGCAGCGCCCGACTAGGGGTCTACGAGCAGTACTTC

j_call: TRBJ2-2
d_call: .
v_call: TRBV6-6
cdr3_length: 14
clone_size: .
cdr3_aa: CASIGQFLVGELFF
cdr3_nt: TGTGCCAGCATAGGACAGTTTCTGGTCGGGGAGCTGTTTTTT

j_call: TRBJ2-6
d_call: .
v_call: TRBV28
cdr3_length: 21
clone_size: .
cdr3_aa: CASSFSDSRLGARSGANVLTF
cdr3_nt: TGTGCCAGCAGTTTTTCAGATTCCCGACTGGGAGCGCGCTCTGGGGCCAACGTCCTGACTTTC

j_call: TRBJ2-1
d_call: TRBD2
v_call: TRBV3-1/TRBV3-2
cdr3_length: 16
clone_size: .
cdr3_aa: CASSQDMVAGGNEQFF
cdr3_nt: TGTGCCAGCAGCCAAGATATGGTAGCGGGCGGGAATGAGCAGTTCTTC

j_call: TRBJ1-1
d_call: .
v_call: TRBV19
cdr3_length: 16
clone_size: .
cdr3_aa: CASSPNRGIEGTEAFF
cdr3_nt: TGTGCCAGTAGTCCGAACCGGGGGATCGAGGGCACTGAAGCTTTCTTT